This T cell receptor beta chain was captured in a study of regulatory T cells in long-lasting Graves disease. Time point specified: newly diagnosed GD, antithyroid drugs for less than 3 months. PBMC RNA was the source of the TCR library. This clonotype has just a few counts. A much larger clone sits a single nucleotide away, making a read error possible. TCR beta libraries were built with iRepertoire HTBI primers and Arm-PCR of CDR3 regions. TCRdb redid the calling of the multiplex PCR reads with MiXCR, one entry per CDR3 protein. The sample includes about 220,000 distinct CDR3 sequences, around 20% seen only once; the top ten take 12%. These data are also associated with another study on T cells in Graves' hyperthyroidism and ophthalmopathy.

The clonotype originates from a young woman with Graves disease. The input for sequencing was peripheral blood mononuclear cells (PBMCs), taken at new diagnosis, from a patient treated with antithyroid drugs.

The CDR3 DNA is TGCGCCAGCAGCCGCCTGGCTAGCTGGAGCACAGATACGCAGTATTTT. Translated, it gives CASSRLASWSTDTQYF. This chain connects TRBV5-1 to TRBJ2-3; tentative D call: TRBD2 (5 bases). V lost 4 bases and J 0 bases, leaving 15 bases between the germline ends. From germline, CDR1 is SGHRS and CDR2 YFSETQ. There are 16 residues in the CDR3.